This TCR beta chain was retrieved from a study of shared clonotypes between healthy human individuals. Clones were sequenced by immunoSEQ multiplex PCR, and TCRdb holds only the in-frame ones, with some missing. The sample includes approximately 2.5 million clones, more than 80% of them seen just once. About this clone: Other nucleotide sequences from this sample produce the same CDR3.

The germline V gene has CDR1 LNHDA and CDR2 SQIVND (reference sequence). The CDR3 is made up of 14 amino acids. V was shortened by 1 base and J by 0 bases, with 6 bases between the two germline ends. The chain couples TRBV19 to TRBJ1-1, with D possibly TRBD1 on 6 matching bases. This TCR came from a man aged 18 to 29 in good health. The specimen sequenced was naive CD4+ T cells sorted from blood. Subset here: CD45RA+ positively selected. CDR3 sequence reads: CASSIGTVNTEAFF. Written as DNA, the CDR3 is TGTGCCAGTAGTATAGGGACAGTGAACACTGAAGCTTTCTTT.